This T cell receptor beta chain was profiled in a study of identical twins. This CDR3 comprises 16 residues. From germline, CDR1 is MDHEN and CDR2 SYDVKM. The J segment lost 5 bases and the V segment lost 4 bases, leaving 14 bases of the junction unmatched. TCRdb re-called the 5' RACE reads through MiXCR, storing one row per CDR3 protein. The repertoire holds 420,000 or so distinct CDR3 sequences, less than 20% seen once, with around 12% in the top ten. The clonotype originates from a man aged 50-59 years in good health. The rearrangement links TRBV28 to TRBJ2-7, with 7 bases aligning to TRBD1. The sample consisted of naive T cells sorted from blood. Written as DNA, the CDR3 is TGTGCCAGCAGTTCCGACACAGGGGTCCCCGAGGACGAGCAGTACTTC. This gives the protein CASSSDTGVPEDEQYF.